These 26 T cell receptor beta chains were all obtained from the same sample, sequenced in a study of cytomegalovirus exposure and HLA in healthy donors. 13 Jbeta primers and 60 Vbeta primers were used for the PCR. The assay was immunoSEQ multiplex PCR, and TCRdb's table has in-frame clones only and misses some. The table lists about 60,000 clones, 75% to 85% of them singletons. Sequencing was carried out using PBMCs. The receptors here all came from a male donor in good health and CMV-seronegative.

This chain links TRBV7-2 with TRBJ2-7; D possibly corresponds to TRBD1 (5 bases). The germline V gene has CDR1 SGHTA and CDR2 FQGNSA. This CDR3 is 14 amino acids long. Trimming took off 3 bases at V and 3 bases at J, with 12 bases between the two ends. In DNA form, the CDR3 reads TGTGCCAGCAGCTTTGTTGGTAGGGGCTACGAGCAGTACTTC. It translates to CASSFVGRGYEQYF.

The chain has TRBV18 and TRBJ1-6, with D possibly matching TRBD1 (5 bases). This CDR3 spans 17 amino acids. Germline CDR1 and CDR2: KGHSH and LQKENI. V lost 3 bases and J lost 10, with 22 bases in between. As DNA, the CDR3 is TGTGCCAGCTCACCGGAGGGACTGGGGCCTTCGAGGTCACCCCTCCACTTT. Amino acid sequence: CASSPEGLGPSRSPLHF.

The chain has TRBV7-2 and TRBJ1-1; D is uncertain. Germline V gene lookup returns CDR1 SGHTA and CDR2 FQGNSA. Trimming cost V 3 bases and J 4 bases, with 15 bases left between them. The CDR3 is 15 residues long. The DNA of the CDR3 is TGTGCCAGCAGCTTTGGGCCGGGAGGCGGCACTGAAGCTTTCTTT. Its translation is CASSFGPGGGTEAFF.

About this clone itself: Sequence at one end of the junction differs from germline and may be a read error. The sample contains more than one DNA sequence encoding this CDR3. V is TRBV5-1 and J is TRBJ2-3, with a possible D match to TRBD2 (6 bases). The CDR3 is 15 amino acids. Germline CDR1 is SGHRS and CDR2 is YFSETQ. CDR3 protein: CASSLWAGSTDTQYF. CDR3 nucleotide sequence: TGCGCCAGCAGCTTGTGGGCGGGGAGCACAGACACGCAGTATTTT.

The CDR3 DNA is TGTGCCTCTACTAGCTCCTATAATTCACCCCTCCACTTT. Translating it yields CASTSSYNSPLHF. The chain recombines TRBV2 with TRBJ1-6; D gene unclear. Trimming took off 11 bases at V and 0 bases at J, with 8 bases between the two ends. Germline V CDR1 and CDR2: SNHLY, FYNNEI. The length of the CDR3 is 13 residues. Complete variable domain (other parts from reference TRBV2 and TRBJ1-6): EPEVTQTPSHQVTQMGQEVILRCVPISNHLYFYWYRQILGQKVEFLVSFYNNEISEKSEIFDDQFSVERPDGSNFTLKIRSTKLEDSAMYFCASTSSYNSPLHFGNGTRLTVT.

V usage is TRBV30 and J usage is TRBJ2-5; TRBD2 is a possible D gene (6 bases). Trimming shortened V by 5 bases and J by 5 bases, and 15 bases separated the two germline ends. The CDR3 totals 13 residues. Germline CDR1 GTSNPN, CDR2 SVGIG (reference sequence). CDR3: CAWDFREAETQYF. As DNA, the CDR3 is TGTGCCTGGGATTTTAGGGAGGCGGAGACCCAGTACTTC.

This clone has more than one count but fewer than ten. The V and J genes are TRBV5-6 and TRBJ1-6; maybe TRBD1 (5 bases). Germline values: CDR1 SGHDT, CDR2 YYEEEE. The CDR3 contains 15 residues. Trimming removed 6 bases at V and 4 bases at J, with 14 bases between. The CDR3 loop reads CASTHRTTYNSPLHF. The DNA of the CDR3 is TGTGCCAGCACCCATAGGACAACGTATAATTCACCCCTCCACTTT.

J is TRBJ1-2 and V is TRBV7-2; D not certain. CDR1 is SGHTA and CDR2 is FQGNSA in the germline V gene. This CDR3 spans 12 amino acids. Trimming removed 2 bases at V and 8 bases at J, with 9 bases between. DNA for the CDR3: TGTGCCAGCAGCTTATGGGAGGGAGGCTACACCTTC. It is translated as CASSLWEGGYTF.

The V call is TRBV5-1, the J call TRBJ1-1, with a possible D match to TRBD1 (6 bases). The V end lost 2 bases, the J end lost 3 bases, and 17 bases lay between the germline ends. Germline V gives CDR1 SGHRS, CDR2 YFSETQ. This CDR3 spans 16 amino acids. In DNA form, the CDR3 reads TGCGCCAGCAGCTTTACAGGGTTTAGTAGAGACACTGAAGCTTTCTTT. This translates into CASSFTGFSRDTEAFF.

The rearrangement uses TRBV7-3 and TRBJ1-5; tentative D call: TRBD1 (5 bases). Trimming removed 4 bases from V and 5 bases from J, with 12 bases in between. The CDR3 is made up of 14 amino acids. CDR1 and CDR2 (germline): SGHTA, FQGTGA. CDR3 DNA sequence: TGTGCCAGCAGCTATTGGGCGGGGGATCAGCCCCAGCATTTT. Amino acid sequence: CASSYWAGDQPQHF.

CDR3 bases: TGTGCCAGCAGCCGGGGGCTAGACTATGGCTACACCTTC. Translated, it gives CASSRGLDYGYTF. The V gene is TRBV14, the J gene TRBJ1-2, with a weak D call TRBD1 (6 bases). Germline assignment: CDR1 SGHDN and CDR2 FVKESK. V dropped 4 bases and J dropped 3 bases, with 9 bases sitting between them. The CDR3 sequence is 13 residues long.

The chain joins TRBV7-2 to TRBJ2-5; D gene unclear. With the DNA end fitting TRBJ2-7 better, the J assignment may be wrong. This CDR3 has 12 residues. CDR1 is SGHTA and CDR2 is FQGNSA in the germline V gene. The CDR3 coding sequence is TGTGCCAGCAGCTTACCATCCTACGAGCAGTACTTC. This translates into CASSLPSYEQYF.

CDR3 sequence (DNA): TGCGCCATTCGGGGTGGTCAGCCCCAGCATTTT. Its protein is CAIRGGQPQHF. The genes are TRBV10-1 and TRBJ1-5; no definite D call. The germline V gene encodes CDR1 WNHNN and CDR2 SYGVQD (reference sequence). The V and J ends lost 10 bases and 6 bases respectively, with 10 bases between them. This CDR3 has 11 amino acids.

The V gene is TRBV27, the J gene TRBJ2-1; D uncertain. Trimming shortened V by 8 bases and J by 0 bases, and 11 bases separated the two germline ends. Germline loops: CDR1 MNHEY, CDR2 SMNVEV (reference sequence). This CDR3 comprises 14 residues. CDR3 coding DNA: TGTGCCAGCGGCCAATCAAGCTCCTACAATGAGCAGTTCTTC. This translates into CASGQSSSYNEQFF.

This clone was seen more than once but under ten times. The CDR3 coding sequence is TGTGCCAGCAGTGGGGCAGTGGGAGCAGATACGCAGTATTTT. Protein sequence: CASSGAVGADTQYF. The chain employs TRBV25-1 and TRBJ2-3; D may be TRBD2 (5 bases). The CDR3 is 14 residues long. The V and J ends lost 4 bases and 4 bases respectively, with 12 bases between them. Germline CDR1 MGHDK, CDR2 SYGVNS.

The chain joins TRBV19 to TRBJ1-2, with D perhaps TRBD1 (6 bases). The V gene's germline CDR1 is LNHDA and CDR2 SQIVND (reference sequence). V dropped 5 bases and J dropped 0 bases, with 22 bases sitting between them. The CDR3 consists of 18 residues. Here the CDR3 DNA reads TGTGCCAGTAGTCGCGCAACTCTCCGGACAGATACTAACTATGGCTACACCTTC. Encoded protein: CASSRATLRTDTNYGYTF.

The chain is built from TRBV9 and TRBJ2-5, with 11 bases that match TRBD2. V shed 2 bases, J shed 5 bases, and the junction held 5 bases outside the gene matches. Germline V gene data show CDR1 as SGDLS and CDR2 as YYNGEE. This CDR3 comprises 15 residues. The CDR3 DNA reads as TGTGCCAGCAGCGTTAGCGGGGGGGCCGGGGAGACCCAGTACTTC. It encodes CASSVSGGAGETQYF.

The chain employs TRBV2 and TRBJ2-5; 7 bases map to TRBD2. V shed 3 bases and J 11 bases; nucleotides not matched to a gene: 21. The CDR3 sequence is 17 residues long. The germline V gene encodes CDR1 SNHLY and CDR2 FYNNEI. CDR3 sequence: CASSDGDYSKSTGEQYF. CDR3 coding DNA: TGTGCCAGCAGTGATGGGGACTACTCGAAGTCGACTGGGGAGCAGTACTTC.

This clone occurred once. The DNA of the CDR3 is TGTGCCAGCAGCTTGGGATCCAGCGGATTTAACATTAACTATGGCTACACCTTC. This encodes CASSLGSSGFNINYGYTF. This rearrangement joins TRBV5-5 to TRBJ1-2, with D uncertain. V shed 0 bases and J shed 1 base, with 19 bases lying between them. The CDR3 covers 18 residues. From germline, CDR1 is SGHKS and CDR2 YYEKEE (reference sequence). Drawing the rest from reference TRBV5-5 and TRBJ1-2, the complete variable domain is DAGVTQSPTHLIKTRGQQVTLRCSPISGHKSVSWYQQVLGQGPQFIFQYYEKEERGRGNFPDRFSARQFPNYSSELNVNALLLGDSALYLCASSLGSSGFNINYGYTFGSGTRLTVV.

The chain links TRBV7-3 to TRBJ2-1, with a possible D match to TRBD2 (7 bases). The CDR3 runs 16 residues. The germline V gene encodes CDR1 SGHTA and CDR2 FQGTGA. Trimming shortened V by 3 bases and J by 7 bases, and 19 bases separated the two germline ends. CDR3 amino acids: CASSFNSGGPGNEQFF. In nucleotides, the CDR3 is TGTGCCAGCAGCTTCAATTCGGGGGGCCCTGGGAATGAGCAGTTCTTC.

The rearrangement joins TRBV11-2 to TRBJ1-1; D possibly corresponds to TRBD1 (5 bases). The CDR3 is 15 amino acids. The germline CDR1 and CDR2 sequences are SGHAT and FQNNGV. V dropped 3 bases and J dropped 7 bases, with 18 bases sitting between them. The CDR3 nucleotides read TGTGCCAGCAGCTTGGGGCCGAACTCCGCACTTGAAGCTTTCTTT. This codes for CASSLGPNSALEAFF.

This sequence joins TRBV2 and TRBJ1-2; weak D call: TRBD1 (5 bases). Between the trimmed V and J ends, which lost 6 bases and 5 bases, there was a span of 16 bases. Germline-derived CDR1 and CDR2 are SNHLY and FYNNEI. The length of the CDR3 is 14 residues. The CDR3: CASRVDKKTYGYTF. CDR3 bases: TGTGCCAGCAGGGTGGACAAAAAGACTTATGGCTACACCTTC.

CDR3 loop: CASSLGPQGGKGYTF. In DNA form, the CDR3 reads TGTGCCAGCTCCCTGGGTCCTCAAGGAGGGAAAGGCTACACCTTC. The chain employs TRBV18 and TRBJ1-2; D not resolved. The CDR3 extends over 15 amino acids. V lost 6 bases to trimming and J lost 8 bases, with 22 bases between them. Germline lookup yields CDR1 KGHSH and CDR2 LQKENI.

This chain connects TRBV6-1 to TRBJ2-3, with a weak D call TRBD2 (5 bases). The length of the CDR3 is 15 residues. Trimming took off 3 bases at V and 0 bases at J, with 10 bases between the two ends. CDR1 is MNHNS, CDR2 SASEGT, per germline. CDR3 bases: TGTGCCAGCAGTGAGTCGAGCGGTAGCACAGATACGCAGTATTTT. Protein sequence: CASSESSGSTDTQYF.

This chain uses TRBV27 with TRBJ2-3, with a possible D match to TRBD1 (6 bases). The CDR3 length is 14 residues. V shed 3 bases and J shed 6 bases, with 13 bases lying between them. CDR1 and CDR2 from the germline V gene are MNHEY and SMNVEV (reference sequence). The CDR3 sequence is CASSFVRGGDTQYF. The CDR3 DNA is TGTGCCAGCAGTTTCGTCAGGGGTGGCGATACGCAGTATTTT.

V usage is TRBV18 and J usage is TRBJ2-5; D possibly corresponds to TRBD2 (5 bases). Looked up from germline, CDR1 is KGHSH and CDR2 is LQKENI. The V end was cut by 2 bases, the J end by 3 bases, with 16 bases between. The CDR3 sequence is 16 residues long. CDR3 nucleotides: TGTGCCAGCTCACCAGGGCTCGGAGGACTCGAAGAGACCCAGTACTTC. Amino acid sequence: CASSPGLGGLEETQYF.